This T cell receptor (beta chain) was sequenced for a study of T cells expressing NK-cell markers. The study's findings and limits: In more than five donors, dominant CD3+CD56+NKG2C+ clonotypes ranked among the top 10 CD8+ clonotypes. It was still unclear whether expanded NKG2C+ T cell clones were HCMV specific.

To note about this clonotype: No antigen is known for it.

UMIs accompanied the 5'RACE template switching by which TCR beta cDNA was made. From its re-call of the 5' RACE reads, TCRdb lists each CDR3 protein once, without DNA. The repertoire table contains hundreds of thousands of distinct CDR3 sequences. The CDR3 extends over 12 amino acids. CDR1 and CDR2 from the germline V gene are DFQATT and SNEGSKA (reference sequence). The sequenced material came from blood T cells: a sorted CD56 or NKG2C T cell subset, CD4+ or CD8+ T cells, or bulk PBMC T cells (not recorded which). The source of this sequence is a woman between 18 and 70 years old in good health. The genes are TRBV20-1 and TRBJ2-5. The CDR3 is CSAIDRQETQYF.